A selection of T cell receptor beta chains follows, all from one sample in a study of OX40 agonist ivuxolimab in advanced cancers. The table came from immunoSEQ multiplex PCR; TCRdb's copy has only in-frame clones and leaves some out. This table has around 25,000 clones, approximately 80% appearing once. The specimen comprised CD4+ or CD8+ T cells sorted from blood, sampled in a trial of the OX40 agonist ivuxolimab. The receptors shown here come from an adult with an advanced solid tumor such as melanoma, head and neck, liver or kidney cancer. The CDR3 runs from the conserved cysteine through the conserved F or W. D genes are given only for firm matches. Not every row has a clone size; where given, it reads once, few, many or a size class.

V	D	J	size	CDR3	DNA
TRBV18	TRBD1	TRBJ1-2	NA	CASSPGGTGGYGYTF	TGTGCCAGCTCACCAGGAGGGACAGGAGGATATGGCTACACCTTC
TRBV4-2	NA	TRBJ2-1	NA	CASSQPSDHNEQFF	TGTGCCAGCAGCCAACCTTCGGATCACAATGAGCAGTTCTTC
TRBV27	NA	TRBJ1-5	NA	CASSLSRLNQPQHF	TGTGCCAGCAGTTTATCGAGACTCAATCAGCCCCAGCATTTT
TRBV6-1	NA	TRBJ2-1	NA	CASSEVPLSSYNEQFF	TGTGCCAGCAGTGAAGTTCCCTTGAGCTCCTACAATGAGCAGTTCTTC
TRBV6-5	NA	TRBJ2-7	NA	CASSYSLSRGNEQYF	TGTGCCAGCAGTTACTCCTTGTCGCGCGGTAACGAGCAGTACTTC
TRBV7-7	TRBD1	TRBJ1-6	NA	CASSSQGGPLHF	TGTGCCAGCAGCTCCCAGGGGGGACCCCTCCACTTT
TRBV6-1	NA	TRBJ1-3	NA	CASESGISGNTIYF	TGTGCCAGCGAAAGTGGGATCTCTGGAAACACCATATATTTT
TRBV30	NA	TRBJ1-3	NA	CASYPNGNTIYF	TGTGCCTCCTATCCGAATGGAAACACCATATATTTT
TRBV7-6	TRBD2	TRBJ2-5	NA	CASSPNLAGATGETQYF	TGTGCCAGCAGCCCGAACTTAGCGGGGGCTACGGGAGAGACCCAGTACTTC
TRBV7-6	TRBD2	TRBJ2-3	NA	CASSLTSADTQYF	TGTGCCAGCAGCTTAACTAGCGCAGATACGCAGTATTTT
TRBV5-1	NA	TRBJ2-7	once	CASSLAPSDYEQYF	TGCGCCAGCAGCTTGGCCCCTAGCGACTACGAGCAGTACTTC
TRBV25-1	NA	TRBJ1-1	NA	CASRVVGSMNTEAFF	TGTGCCAGCAGAGTCGTCGGGTCCATGAACACTGAAGCTTTCTTT
TRBV9	NA	TRBJ1-5	once	CASSVGNSNQPQHF	TGTGCCAGCAGCGTAGGTAACAGCAATCAGCCCCAGCATTTT
TRBV5-8	NA	TRBJ1-2	NA	CASTPRNYGYTF	TGTGCCAGCACACCGAGAAACTATGGCTACACCTTC
TRBV19	NA	TRBJ1-4	NA	CASSPPGVEKLFF	TGTGCCAGTAGTCCGCCGGGGGTTGAAAAACTGTTTTTT
TRBV5-1	TRBD2	TRBJ2-5	NA	CASGGLAGGAETQYF	TGCGCCAGCGGGGGACTAGCGGGAGGTGCCGAGACCCAGTACTTC
TRBV19	NA	TRBJ1-5	NA	CASNGGSSLGSYSNQPQHF	TGTGCCAGTAATGGGGGGTCATCCCTGGGGTCTTATAGCAATCAGCCCCAGCATTTT
TRBV9	NA	TRBJ1-5	NA	CASSNSGALNQPQHF	TGTGCCAGCAGTAACAGCGGGGCCCTCAATCAGCCCCAGCATTTT
TRBV6-5	NA	TRBJ2-1	once	CASSTPTADEQFF	TGTGCCAGCAGTACCCCTACTGCGGATGAGCAGTTCTTC
TRBV19	TRBD2	TRBJ2-1	NA	CASKGSGYYNEQFF	TGTGCCAGTAAGGGTAGCGGGTACTACAATGAGCAGTTCTTC
TRBV10-2	TRBD1	TRBJ1-5	few	CASSTGESNQPQHF	TGCGCCAGCAGTACAGGGGAAAGCAATCAGCCCCAGCATTTT
TRBV6-1	NA	TRBJ2-5	few	CAAWGRLEKGETQYF	TGTGCCGCATGGGGTAGATTGGAGAAGGGGGAGACCCAGTACTTC
TRBV29-1	NA	TRBJ2-7	NA	CSVAQDYEQYF	TGCAGCGTGGCCCAGGACTACGAGCAGTACTTC
TRBV6-5	NA	TRBJ1-4	large	CASSYSQGINEKLFF	TGTGCCAGCAGTTACTCACAAGGGATTAATGAAAAACTGTTTTTT
TRBV25-1	NA	TRBJ1-6	NA	CASSLGPAHNSPLHF	TGTGCCAGCAGTTTAGGACCGGCCCATAATTCACCCCTCCACTTT
TRBV2	NA	TRBJ2-2	NA	CARDRRGTGELFF	TGTGCCAGAGACCGTCGAGGGACCGGGGAGCTGTTTTTT
TRBV5-1	TRBD2	TRBJ2-3	once	CASRVVAGANTDTQYF	TGCGCCTCCCGTGTGGTAGCGGGTGCTAACACAGATACGCAGTATTTT
TRBV4-2	TRBD2	TRBJ2-7	once	CASSLTSGFEQYF	TGTGCCAGCAGCTTAACTAGCGGATTCGAGCAGTACTTC
TRBV7-9	NA	TRBJ1-5	NA	CASSPGVSNQPQHF	TGTGCCAGCAGCCCTGGTGTTAGCAATCAGCCCCAGCATTTT
TRBV6-4	NA	TRBJ2-3	few	CASSDQSTDTQYF	TGTGCCAGCAGTGACCAGAGCACAGATACGCAGTATTTT
TRBV7-2	TRBD1	TRBJ1-5	NA	CASSLWDRGINQPQHF	TGTGCCAGCAGCTTATGGGACAGGGGTATCAATCAGCCCCAGCATTTT
TRBV9	NA	TRBJ2-3	NA	CASSVAASELDTQYF	TGTGCCAGCAGCGTAGCAGCCAGTGAATTAGATACGCAGTATTTT
TRBV4-1	NA	TRBJ2-7	few	CASSQTRTATYEQYF	TGCGCCAGCAGCCAAACGAGGACGGCTACCTACGAGCAGTACTTC
TRBV7-9	TRBD1	TRBJ1-6	NA	CASSTHDRGGFRSPLHF	TGTGCCAGCAGCACACACGACAGGGGGGGTTTTCGATCACCCCTCCACTTT
TRBV27	TRBD2	TRBJ2-1	NA	CASRGLAGGSSYNEQFF	TGTGCCAGCAGAGGACTAGCGGGAGGGAGCTCCTACAATGAGCAGTTCTTC
TRBV5-5	NA	TRBJ2-4	NA	CASSLEGDRLAKNIQYF	TGTGCCAGCAGCTTGGAGGGGGACCGACTGGCCAAAAACATTCAGTACTTC
TRBV4-2	NA	TRBJ1-1	NA	CASSHPPSGGNTEAFF	TGTGCCAGCAGCCACCCCCCTTCTGGGGGGAACACTGAAGCTTTCTTT
TRBV5-1	TRBD1	TRBJ2-7	NA	CASSSDPGQGRVEQYF	TGCGCCAGCAGCTCCGATCCGGGACAGGGGCGGGTCGAGCAGTACTTC
TRBV19	NA	TRBJ1-1	NA	CASSIGGAGTEAFF	TGTGCCAGTAGTATTGGGGGGGCCGGGACTGAAGCTTTCTTT
TRBV6-1	NA	TRBJ1-2	NA	CASSESPFYGYTF	TGTGCCAGCAGTGAAAGCCCCTTCTATGGCTACACCTTC
TRBV5-6	NA	TRBJ2-2	NA	CASSLEGAGELFF	TGTGCCAGCAGCTTGGAAGGGGCCGGGGAGCTGTTTTTT
TRBV6-4	TRBD2	TRBJ2-1	NA	CASSGTSGANEQFF	TGTGCCAGTTCCGGGACTAGCGGGGCCAATGAGCAGTTCTTC
TRBV12-2	NA	TRBJ2-3	few	CASRSRPGTQYF	TGTGCAAGTCGCTCCCGCCCAGGTACGCAGTATTTT
TRBV5-1	NA	TRBJ2-3	few	CASSLEGRGPNTDTQYF	TGCGCCAGCAGCCTGGAGGGTAGGGGACCCAACACAGATACGCAGTATTTT
TRBV29-1	TRBD2	TRBJ2-2	NA	CSVNMVGLARPGELFF	TGCAGCGTTAATATGGTCGGACTAGCCCGCCCCGGGGAGCTGTTTTTT
TRBV10-3	TRBD2	TRBJ2-6	NA	CAATGGDSGANVLTF	TGTGCCGCCACCGGGGGGGACTCTGGGGCCAACGTCCTGACTTTC
TRBV28	NA	TRBJ2-7	NA	CASSLYPFYEQYF	TGTGCCAGCAGTTTATATCCATTCTACGAGCAGTACTTC
TRBV9	NA	TRBJ2-5	NA	CASSGGGEETQYF	TGTGCCAGCAGCGGGGGTGGCGAAGAGACCCAGTACTTC
TRBV6-1	NA	TRBJ2-2	NA	CASSERSGLAGVNTGELFF	TGTGCCAGCAGTGAACGGTCGGGGCTAGCAGGTGTGAACACCGGGGAGCTGTTTTTT
TRBV30	NA	TRBJ1-1	many	CAWTRMGAEAFF	TGTGCCTGGACTCGGATGGGCGCTGAAGCTTTCTTT